The rows below give T cell receptor beta chains drawn from one sample of a study of T cells in Graves' hyperthyroidism and ophthalmopathy. TCRdb used MiXCR to reprocess the multiplex PCR reads, holding one entry per CDR3 protein. The sample lists about 500,000 distinct CDR3 sequences, over 15% seen once, with around 17% in the top ten. The material sequenced was blood. The receptors were gathered from a young woman with Graves' ophthalmopathy. Both conserved end residues are part of each CDR3. The D gene is left open where the match is weak. A row's size may be missing; if present it is once, few, many or a size class.

j_call d_call clone_size v_call cdr3_nt cdr3_aa
TRBJ2-1 TRBD2 few TRBV6-5 TGTGCCAGCAGTTACTCGAGGTTACTAGCGGGAGGGCGCAAGCTGTTCTTC CASSYSRLLAGGRKLFF
TRBJ2-1 TRBD2 many TRBV7-9 TGTGCCAGCAGCTTAGATGGTCTAGCGGGGAATGAGCAGTTCTTC CASSLDGLAGNEQFF
TRBJ2-2 TRBD2 many TRBV7-3 TGTGCCAGCAGCTTTTCGGGACTAGCGGGACGGGAGCTGTTTTTT CASSFSGLAGRELFF
TRBJ1-1 NA many TRBV20-1 TGCAGTGCTAGAGACGGAGGAGGGGCCAAGGAAGCTTTCTTT CSARDGGGAKEAFF
TRBJ1-1 TRBD1 many TRBV2 TGTGCCAGCAGGGACAGGGGGTCTTATGTCACTGAAGCTTTCTTT CASRDRGSYVTEAFF
TRBJ2-1 TRBD1 few TRBV13 TGTGCCAGCAGACAGACAGGGGGCTTCAATGAGCAGTTCTTC CASRQTGGFNEQFF
TRBJ2-1 TRBD2 few TRBV19 TGTGCCAGTAGCTCAACCCAGCGGACTAGCAGCAATGAGCAGTTCTTC CASSSTQRTSSNEQFF
TRBJ1-5 TRBD1 NA TRBV27 TGTGCCAGCAGTGATACAGGGGCCAATCAGCCCCAGCATTTT CASSDTGANQPQHF
TRBJ2-7 TRBD2 few TRBV6-2/TRBV6-3 TGTGCCAGCAGTTACCGGGCTAGCGGGGGGTACGAGCAGTACTTC CASSYRASGGYEQYF
TRBJ2-2 NA NA TRBV19 TGTGCCAGTCAACCTGGGGGGACTAACACCGGGGAGCTGTTTTTT CASQPGGTNTGELFF
TRBJ2-7 TRBD1 many TRBV2 TGTGCCAGCAGGATTCAGGGGGCGGGCTACGAGCAGTACTTC CASRIQGAGYEQYF